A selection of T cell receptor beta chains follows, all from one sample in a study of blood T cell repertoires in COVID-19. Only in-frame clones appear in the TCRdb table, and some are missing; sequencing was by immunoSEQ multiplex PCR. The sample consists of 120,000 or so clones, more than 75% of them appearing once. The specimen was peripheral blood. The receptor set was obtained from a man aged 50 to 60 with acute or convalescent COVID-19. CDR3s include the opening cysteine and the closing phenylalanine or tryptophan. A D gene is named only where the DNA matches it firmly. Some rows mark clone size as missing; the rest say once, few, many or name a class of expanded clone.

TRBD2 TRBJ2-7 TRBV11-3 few TGTGCCAGCAGCCCTACTAGCGGGTTCGCTGGGGTGCAGTACTTC CASSPTSGFAGVQYF
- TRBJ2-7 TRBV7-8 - TGTGCCAGCTACCCGACGAGAGGGGGCGAGCAGTACTTC CASYPTRGGEQYF
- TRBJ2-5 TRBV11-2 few TGTGCCAGCAGTTCCGGCGGCGGACCCACAGGGACCCAGTACTTC CASSSGGGPTGTQYF
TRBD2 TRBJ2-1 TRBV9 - TGTGCCAGCAGCCCGACTAGCGGGTTCTACAATGAGCAGTTCTTC CASSPTSGFYNEQFF
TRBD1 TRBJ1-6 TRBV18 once TGTGCCAGCTCACTCCTGACAGGGGGCGGCAATTCACCCCTCCACTTT CASSLLTGGGNSPLHF
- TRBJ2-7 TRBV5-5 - TGTGCCAGCAGCTTTTACATCTCCTACGAGCAGTACTTC CASSFYISYEQYF
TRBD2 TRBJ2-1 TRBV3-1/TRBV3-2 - TGTGCCAGCAGCCAAGATAGCGGGCCCCCCTCGTCGTACAATGAGCAGTTCTTC CASSQDSGPPSSYNEQFF
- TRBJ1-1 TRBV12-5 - TGTGCCACGCCCGACCCAGGGGAAGCCTCGAGTACTGAAGCTTTCTTT CATPDPGEASSTEAFF
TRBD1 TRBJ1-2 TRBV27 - TGTGCCAGCAGTTTATCGGTGGCCGGGACAGGGTATGGCTACACCTTC CASSLSVAGTGYGYTF
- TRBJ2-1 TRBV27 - TGTGCCAGCAGTTATTTGACGGAGAGCTCCTACAATGAGCAGTTCTTC CASSYLTESSYNEQFF
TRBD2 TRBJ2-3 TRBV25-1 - TGTGCCAGCGAGTCGGGACTAGCGGGATCAGCAGATACGCAGTATTTT CASESGLAGSADTQYF
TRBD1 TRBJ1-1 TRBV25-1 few TGTGCCAGCAGTGAGCCGACAGGGTGGAACACTGAAGCTTTCTTT CASSEPTGWNTEAFF
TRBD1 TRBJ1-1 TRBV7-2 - TGTGCCAGCAGCTTATGGTCGACAGGGGGCGGCACTGAAGCTTTCTTT CASSLWSTGGGTEAFF
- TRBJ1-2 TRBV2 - TGTGCCAGCAGTGAGGGTCGGGGATACCATGGCTACACCTTC CASSEGRGYHGYTF
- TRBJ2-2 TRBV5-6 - TGTGCCAGCAGCTTAGTGCAAACAGTAGCGAACACCGGGGAGCTGTTTTTT CASSLVQTVANTGELFF
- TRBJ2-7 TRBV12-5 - TGTGCTAGTGGTTTGATGTCAGGGGCCTACGAGCAGTACTTC CASGLMSGAYEQYF
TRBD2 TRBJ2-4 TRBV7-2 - TGTGCCAGCAGCTTAAGGACTAGCGGGTTAGCCAAAAACATTCAGTACTTC CASSLRTSGLAKNIQYF
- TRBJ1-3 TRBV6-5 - TGTGCCAGCAGTTACTCGAGGGGGATTGGAAACACCATATATTTT CASSYSRGIGNTIYF
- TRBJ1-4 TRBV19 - TGTGCCAGTAGGCTCGGGGTTCACGAAAAACTGTTTTTT CASRLGVHEKLFF
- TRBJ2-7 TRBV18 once TGTGCCAGCTCCCTTGGGGGGAGCTCCTACGAGCAGTACTTC CASSLGGSSYEQYF
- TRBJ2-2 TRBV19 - TGTGCCAGTAGTGGGAGCTTAGACGGGGAGCTGTTTTTT CASSGSLDGELFF
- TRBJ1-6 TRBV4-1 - TGCGCCAGCAGCCAGGAAAGGAGCTCACCCCTCCACTTT CASSQERSSPLHF
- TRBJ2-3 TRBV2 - TGTGCCAGCAGTGAATCACGGGGAACAACTAGCACAGATACGCAGTATTTT CASSESRGTTSTDTQYF
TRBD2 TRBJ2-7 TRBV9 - TGTGCCAGCTCGCACCCCCTAGCGGGAGGAACCTACGAGCAGTACTTC CASSHPLAGGTYEQYF
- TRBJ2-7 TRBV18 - TGTGCCAGCTCAACGTCCGGGCCAGGGACAATGGGCTACGAGCAGTACTTC CASSTSGPGTMGYEQYF
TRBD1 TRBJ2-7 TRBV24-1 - TGTGCCACCAGTGATTCGGGGACAGGGTTCTCTCAGCAGTACTTC CATSDSGTGFSQQYF
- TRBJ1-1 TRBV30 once TGTGCCTGGCGCCCTTTGGGCGGGATTGTGACTGAAGCTTTCTTT CAWRPLGGIVTEAFF
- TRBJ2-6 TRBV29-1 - TGCAGCGTTGAAGTGAGCTTTGGGGCCAACGTCCTGACTTTC CSVEVSFGANVLTF